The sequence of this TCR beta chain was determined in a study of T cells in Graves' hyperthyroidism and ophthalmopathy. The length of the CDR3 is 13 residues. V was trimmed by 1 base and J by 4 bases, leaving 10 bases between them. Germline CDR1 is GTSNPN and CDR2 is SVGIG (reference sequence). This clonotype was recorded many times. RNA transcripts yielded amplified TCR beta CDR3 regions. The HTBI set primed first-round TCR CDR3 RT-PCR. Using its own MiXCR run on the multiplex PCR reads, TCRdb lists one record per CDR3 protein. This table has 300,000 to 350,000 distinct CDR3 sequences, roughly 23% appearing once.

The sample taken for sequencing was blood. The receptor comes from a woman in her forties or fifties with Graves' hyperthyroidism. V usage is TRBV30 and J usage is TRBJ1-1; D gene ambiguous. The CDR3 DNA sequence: TGTGCCTGGAGTGGGAGATTGGGCACTGAAGCTTTCTTT. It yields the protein CAWSGRLGTEAFF. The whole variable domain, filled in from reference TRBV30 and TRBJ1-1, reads SQTIHQWPATLVQPVGSPLSLECTVEGTSNPNLYWYRQAAGRGLQLLFYSVGIGQISSEVPQNLSASRPQDRQFILSSKKLLLSDSGFYLCAWSGRLGTEAFFGQGTRLTVV.